This entry features one TCR beta chain sequence. Its antigen is still unknown. Base qualities are not at hand, and no much larger clone is one base apart. These data come from a study of T cell changes during pregnancy in multiple sclerosis (dated by TCRdb to about 2019). With respect to the entire study: Changes in the T cell repertoire over the course of pregnancy were examined in this study in women with multiple sclerosis.

Library construction relied on the immunoSEQ multiplex PCR assay. Drawn from immuneACCESS, this table holds only the in-frame rearrangements with V and J called that TCRdb kept. Clones are partly lost; checked studies trace under half to an unresolved V gene and leave the rest unexplained. The sample table holds 45,000 or so clones, of which around 89% were seen once. 5.5% to 6% of the sample is held by the ten biggest clonotypes. The receptor's source is a female donor in good health, enrolled as a control in a pregnancy study. The sample here was CD8+ T cells from peripheral blood mononuclear cells, taken after pregnancy.

The nucleotide sequence is TGCGCCAGCAGCCTGTTGGGACACGCGGAAGCTTTCTTT. It translates as CASSLLGHAEAFF. The chain is encoded by TRBV4-3 joined to TRBJ1-1, with a weak D call of TRBD1 (6 bases match). From a lookup of the germline V gene, CDR1 and CDR2 are LGHNA and YSLEER. Measured from the cysteine to the phenylalanine, the CDR3 is 13 residues long. Only the CDR3 region is kept as DNA, spanning 39 bases read in frame from base 1. V was cut back by 4 bases and J by 8 bases, leaving a gap of 14 bases between them.